The 27 T cell receptor beta chains below come from one sample, sequenced in a study of blood T cell repertoires in COVID-19 (TCRdb year 2020). Libraries were built with the immunoSEQ multiplex PCR assay. Held by TCRdb, this immuneACCESS table contains in-frame sequences only and omits some clones. Under half of the omission traces to an unresolved V gene where checked; the cause of the rest is unknown. Recorded for this sample are fewer than 600,000 clones; about 88% of them occurred a single time. Approximately 0.9% of the sample goes to the ten largest clones. The sample comprised peripheral blood. The receptors were gathered from a man aged 18-30 years with COVID-19, enrolled during active disease.

The chain combines TRBV2 with TRBJ1-6, with a weak D call TRBD1 (6 bases). V lost 6 bases to trimming and J lost 8 bases, with 11 bases between them. The CDR3 length is 13 residues. CDR1 is SNHLY and CDR2 is FYNNEI in the germline V gene. The CDR3 DNA reads TGTGCCAGCAGGTCGGACAGCTATTCACCCCTCCACTTT. Protein sequence: CASRSDSYSPLHF.

The CDR3 DNA reads TGTGCCAGCAGCTCGAAGCGGGGGGGCGTGACCGGGGAGCTGTTTTTT. Protein product: CASSSKRGGVTGELFF. The chain carries TRBV7-8 and TRBJ2-2; 10 bases are shared with TRBD2. This CDR3 contains 16 residues. Losses at the gene ends were 4 bases for V and 5 bases for J; bases not matched to a gene: 7. Germline V gene data show CDR1 as SGHVS and CDR2 as FQNEAQ.

This clone has a handful of counts. This sample also contains other DNA sequences that code for the same CDR3. In DNA, the CDR3 is TGCGCCAGCAGTGGGGGCAGTAGCTACGAGCAGTACTTC. Translated, it gives CASSGGSSYEQYF. The V gene is TRBV10-2, the J gene TRBJ2-7; a possible D gene is TRBD1 (5 bases). V shed 4 bases and J shed 3 bases, with 10 bases lying between them. This CDR3 has 13 residues. From germline, CDR1 is WSHSY and CDR2 SAAADI.

The chain links TRBV3-1 (or the pseudogene TRBV3-2) to TRBJ2-5; maybe TRBD2 (5 bases). The CDR3 runs 14 residues. Germline V gene lookup returns CDR1 LGHDT and CDR2 YNNKEL (reference sequence). The V end lost 5 bases, the J end lost 7 bases, and 17 bases lay between the germline ends. The CDR3 loop reads CASSVPGTGGTQYF. DNA of the CDR3: TGTGCCAGCAGCGTCCCGGGCACCGGAGGGACCCAGTACTTC.

The rearrangement links TRBV19 to TRBJ2-3, with D possibly being TRBD1 (6 bases). This CDR3 is built from 14 residues. Germline V gene lookup returns CDR1 LNHDA and CDR2 SQIVND (reference sequence). V was shortened by 6 bases and J by 6 bases, with 16 bases between the two germline ends. The CDR3 region is CASRSPGHTDTQYF. The CDR3 nucleotides are TGTGCCAGTAGATCTCCGGGACACACGGATACGCAGTATTTT. The full variable domain, its missing parts supplied by reference TRBV19 and TRBJ2-3, is DGGITQSPKYLFRKEGQNVTLSCEQNLNHDAMYWYRQDPGQGLRLIYYSQIVNDFQKGDIAEGYSVSREKKESFPLTVTSAQKNPTAFYLCASRSPGHTDTQYFGPGTRLTVL.

The V and J genes are TRBV18 and TRBJ2-7; possible D gene TRBD1, 5 bases. V was cut by 3 bases and J by 5 bases, with 14 bases left in between. The CDR3 loop spans 14 amino acids. Germline V gives CDR1 KGHSH, CDR2 LQKENI. The CDR3 sequence is CASSPAQGADEQYF. The CDR3 nucleotides are TGTGCCAGCTCACCGGCGCAGGGTGCGGACGAGCAGTACTTC.

The chain employs TRBV6-1 and TRBJ2-5; unclear D gene. CDR3 length: 15 amino acids. The germline V and J ends were trimmed by 3 bases and 1 base, with 12 bases remaining between them. CDR1 MNHNS and CDR2 SASEGT come from the germline V gene. The CDR3 here is CASSDIPGFQETQYF. CDR3 nucleotide sequence: TGTGCCAGCAGTGACATTCCCGGGTTCCAAGAGACCCAGTACTTC.

The chain combines TRBV19 with TRBJ2-1; no reliable D call. The CDR3 loop spans 13 amino acids. Germline-derived CDR1 and CDR2 are LNHDA and SQIVND (reference sequence). The V end lost 3 bases, the J end lost 6 bases, and 9 bases lay between the germline ends. The CDR3 DNA reads TGTGCCAGTAGTATTGTGGGCCGCAATGAGCAGTTCTTC. This sequence encodes CASSIVGRNEQFF. Full variable domain (remainder filled in from reference TRBV19 and TRBJ2-1): DGGITQSPKYLFRKEGQNVTLSCEQNLNHDAMYWYRQDPGQGLRLIYYSQIVNDFQKGDIAEGYSVSREKKESFPLTVTSAQKNPTAFYLCASSIVGRNEQFFGPGTRLTVL.

The V and J genes are TRBV11-2 and TRBJ2-1; 12 bases are a match to TRBD2. The V segment lost 4 bases and the J segment 7 bases; nucleotides outside the gene matches: 11. The CDR3 runs to 17 residues. Germline V lookup: CDR1 SGHAT, CDR2 FQNNGV. The CDR3 reads CASSSRPLAGGPNEQFF. The CDR3 region has the DNA TGTGCCAGCAGCTCGCGACCCCTAGCGGGGGGGCCTAATGAGCAGTTCTTC.

This chain links TRBV6-5 with TRBJ2-7; D is perhaps TRBD1 (5 bases). V shed 8 bases and J shed 2 bases, with 13 bases lying between them. Germline-derived CDR1 and CDR2 are MNHEY and SVGAGI. CDR3 length: 13 residues. In DNA form, the CDR3 reads TGTGCCAGCGGGAAGGGGCAGACCTACGAGCAGTACTTC. Its translation: CASGKGQTYEQYF.

V usage is TRBV10-3 and J usage is TRBJ2-1, with 7 bases that match TRBD2. Germline V CDR1 and CDR2: ENHRY, SYGVKD. J lost 0 bases, V lost 4 bases, and 3 bases had no gene match. This CDR3 region has 15 residues. The CDR3 region has the DNA TGTGCCATCAGTGGGGAGGGCAGCTCCTACAATGAGCAGTTCTTC. Translated: CAISGEGSSYNEQFF.

This chain links TRBV11-2 with TRBJ2-7; a weak D match, TRBD2 (6 bases). The germline V gene encodes CDR1 SGHAT and CDR2 FQNNGV. Trimming pared 5 bases from V and 1 base from J, leaving 9 bases between. This CDR3 spans 13 amino acids. CDR3 nucleotide sequence: TGTGCCAGCAGCCGACTAGAGTCCTACGAGCAGTACTTC. Its translation is CASSRLESYEQYF.

The count of this clone is one. The V call is TRBV15, the J call TRBJ1-4; D not certain. Trimming shortened V by 5 bases and J by 7 bases, and 17 bases separated the two germline ends. The CDR3 is 15 amino acids. Per the germline V gene, CDR1 is LNHNV and CDR2 is YYDKDF (reference sequence). The CDR3 sequence is CATSPDFERSEKLFF. The CDR3 nucleotides read TGTGCCACCAGCCCCGACTTTGAGAGGAGTGAAAAACTGTTTTTT.

This chain uses TRBV5-4 with TRBJ2-1, with 7 bases matching TRBD2. Germline V CDR1 and CDR2: SGHNT, YYREEE (reference sequence). The V segment lost 5 bases and the J segment 7 bases; nucleotides outside the gene matches: 6. The CDR3 is made up of 13 amino acids. CDR3 DNA: TGTGCCAGCAGGGGACCGCGGGGGAATGAGCAGTTCTTC. Its protein is CASRGPRGNEQFF.

The CDR3 reads CSVEDRRQETQYF. The CDR3 nucleotides are TGCAGCGTTGAAGATCGGAGACAAGAGACCCAGTACTTC. V and J are TRBV29-1 and TRBJ2-5; the D is unclear. The germline CDR1 and CDR2 sequences are SQVTM and ANQGSEA. The CDR3 runs 13 residues. V gave up 0 bases and J gave up 2 bases, with 7 bases separating them.

V gene TRBV5-6 combines with J gene TRBJ2-2; 13 positions agree with TRBD2. CDR1 SGHDT and CDR2 YYEEEE come from the germline V gene. V lost 4 bases to trimming and J lost 6 bases; unmatched junction nucleotides: 6. The CDR3 consists of 16 residues. CDR3 in amino acids: CASSPRTSGSAGELFF. In DNA form, the CDR3 reads TGTGCCAGCAGCCCCCGGACTAGCGGGAGCGCCGGGGAGCTGTTTTTT.

The chain joins TRBV4-2 to TRBJ2-5; 7 bases are a match to TRBD2. The CDR3 totals 16 residues. V gave up 2 bases and J gave up 1 base; unmatched junction bases: 7. Germline V gene sequence: CDR1 LGHNA, CDR2 YNFKEQ. The CDR3 DNA reads TGTGCCAGCAGCCAAAGAGCGGGGTTGACCCAAGAGACCCAGTACTTC. Amino acids: CASSQRAGLTQETQYF.

With respect to this clone: An end of the junction differs from the germline gene, which may be a read error. The genes are TRBV4-2 and TRBJ2-2; tentatively, D is TRBD1 (5 bases). The V gene's germline CDR1 is LGHNA and CDR2 YNFKEQ. CDR3 length equals 15 residues. The CDR3 DNA reads as TGTGCCAGCAGCCAAGTTGAACTGGACACGGGGGAGCTGTTTTTT. Translated, it gives CASSQVELDTGELFF.

The rearrangement joins TRBV7-3 to TRBJ2-1, with D possibly TRBD1 on 7 matching bases. The germline V and J ends were trimmed by 4 bases and 8 bases, with 12 bases remaining between them. Germline V gives CDR1 SGHTA, CDR2 FQGTGA. This CDR3 spans 13 amino acids. The CDR3 nucleotides read TGTGCCAGCAGCTCCTCAGGGGGGTATGAGCAGTTCTTC. Its translation: CASSSSGGYEQFF.

The chain employs TRBV6-5 and TRBJ1-5; possible D gene TRBD1, 6 bases. The CDR3 is 13 amino acids. The V end lost 5 bases, the J end lost 6 bases, and 11 bases lay between the germline ends. The germline gives CDR1 MNHEY, CDR2 SVGAGI. CDR3 region: CASSSQGTQPQHF. The CDR3 bases are TGTGCCAGCAGTAGCCAGGGGACTCAGCCCCAGCATTTT.

The gene calls are TRBV27 and TRBJ2-3; D might be TRBD1 (6 bases). This CDR3 is 18 amino acids long. Trimming took 5 bases from V and 4 from J, leaving 25 bases between them. Germline V gives CDR1 MNHEY, CDR2 SMNVEV (reference sequence). The CDR3 region is CASSMNPGHSRAADTQYF. The CDR3 bases are TGTGCCAGCAGTATGAACCCGGGACATTCCAGGGCGGCAGATACGCAGTATTTT.

The rearrangement joins TRBV7-2 to TRBJ2-7; TRBD1 matches at 10 bases. The CDR3 is made up of 14 amino acids. V lost 5 bases and J lost 3; bases outside the gene matches: 4. Per germline, CDR1 SGHTA and CDR2 FQGNSA. The chain's CDR3 is CASSLGTGVYEQYF. For the CDR3, the DNA is TGTGCCAGCAGCCTCGGGACAGGGGTCTACGAGCAGTACTTC.

This chain links TRBV11-2 with TRBJ2-1; TRBD1 matches at 7 bases. The CDR3 loop spans 16 amino acids. Trimming took 1 base from V and 11 from J; bases not matched to a gene: 14. Germline V gene data show CDR1 as SGHAT and CDR2 as FQNNGV. The CDR3 here is CASSLVGTARDHKQFF. The DNA of the CDR3 is TGTGCCAGCAGCTTAGTTGGGACAGCAAGGGACCATAAGCAGTTCTTC.

The CDR3 DNA sequence: TGTGCCAGCAGTTATCGCGGGGGGGCCTACGAGCAGTACTTC. It specifies CASSYRGGAYEQYF. The J gene is TRBJ2-7, the V gene TRBV27; 9 bases fit TRBD2. V dropped 4 bases and J dropped 2; count of bases not matched to a gene: 3. This CDR3 region has 14 residues. Germline CDR1 is MNHEY and CDR2 is SMNVEV (reference sequence).

The chain joins TRBV28 to TRBJ2-7, with D hard to call. Per the germline V gene, CDR1 is MDHEN and CDR2 is SYDVKM. Between the trimmed V and J ends, which lost 2 bases and 0 bases, there was a span of 11 bases. CDR3 size: 15 residues. The CDR3 nucleotides are TGTGCCAGCAGTTTACGGCAGGTTAACTCCTACGAGCAGTACTTC. Translated, it gives CASSLRQVNSYEQYF.

The rearrangement uses TRBV4-1 and TRBJ2-2; 15 nucleotides align to TRBD2. Trimming took 3 bases from V and 6 from J; bases not matched to a gene: 11. This CDR3 comprises 19 residues. CDR1 is MGHRA, CDR2 YSYEKL, per germline. CDR3 protein: CASSHQGTSGRLGAGELFF. The CDR3 nucleotides read TGCGCCAGCAGCCACCAAGGGACTAGCGGGAGGTTAGGCGCCGGGGAGCTGTTTTTT.

The J gene is TRBJ2-1, the V gene TRBV11-3; TRBD2 aligns across 8 bases. The germline CDR1 and CDR2 sequences are SGHNT and YENEEA. This CDR3 is built from 13 residues. V lost 3 bases and J lost 8; bases outside the gene matches: 3. The CDR3 DNA is TGTGCCAGCAGCTTCGGGGGGGGTGATGAGCAGTTCTTC. Its translation: CASSFGGGDEQFF.